Presented here are 11 T cell receptor beta chains from one specimen sequenced in a study of OX40 agonist ivuxolimab in advanced cancers. Assay used: immunoSEQ multiplex PCR; TCRdb lists only in-frame clones, some missing. The sample lists fewer than 55,000 clones, 75% to 90% occurring once. Sequencing was performed on CD4+ or CD8+ T cells sorted from blood, taken in a trial of the OX40 agonist ivuxolimab. Receptors originate from an adult with an advanced solid tumor such as melanoma, head and neck, liver or kidney cancer.

This chain connects TRBV5-1 to TRBJ2-7, with TRBD2 matching over 9 bases. This CDR3 contains 19 residues. Germline V gene lookup returns CDR1 SGHRS and CDR2 YFSETQ. Trimming at V came to 2 bases and at J to 2 bases, leaving 17 bases not matched to a gene. CDR3 sequence (DNA): TGCGCCAGCAGCTTTTTTCCCCGTTCCCGGGCTAGCGGGGCCTACGAGCAGTACTTC. This encodes CASSFFPRSRASGAYEQYF.

The rearrangement links TRBV5-1 to TRBJ1-3; a possible D gene is TRBD1 (6 bases). V was clipped by 0 bases and J by 4 bases, with 11 bases between them. Germline V gene data show CDR1 as SGHRS and CDR2 as YFSETQ. This CDR3 is built from 15 residues. CDR3 bases: TGCGCCAGCAGCTTGGTGGCAGGGGAAGGAAACACCATATATTTT. It encodes CASSLVAGEGNTIYF.

The chain combines TRBV5-4 with TRBJ2-1, with D possibly TRBD1 on 8 matching bases. CDR3 size: 16 residues. In germline, CDR1 is SGHNT, CDR2 YYREEE (reference sequence). V was cut by 0 bases and J by 3 bases, with 13 bases left in between. CDR3 DNA: TGTGCCAGCAGCTTGGGGGGAGGGACAGGCTACAATGAGCAGTTCTTC. Protein sequence: CASSLGGGTGYNEQFF. The full variable domain, with the rest looked up from reference TRBV5-4 and TRBJ2-1, is ETGVTQSPTHLIKTRGQQVTLRCSSQSGHNTVSWYQQALGQGPQFIFQYYREEENGRGNFPPRFSGLQFPNYSSELNVNALELDDSALYLCASSLGGGTGYNEQFFGPGTRLTVL.

This clone was found a few times. The chain employs TRBV5-4 and TRBJ1-2; D is possibly TRBD1 (5 bases). This CDR3 contains 13 residues. The germline V and J ends were trimmed by 4 bases and 1 base, with 8 bases remaining between them. Germline values: CDR1 SGHNT, CDR2 YYREEE (reference sequence). CDR3: CASSLQGNYGYTF. The CDR3, as DNA: TGTGCCAGCAGCCTCCAGGGTAACTATGGCTACACCTTC.

The V and J genes are TRBV7-2 and TRBJ2-7, with TRBD1 matching over 7 bases. V lost 5 bases, J lost 2 bases, and 15 bases stayed unmatched. The CDR3 is 17 amino acids. Germline CDR1 is SGHTA and CDR2 is FQGNSA. Here the CDR3 reads CASSIIGNPTGPYEQYF. The CDR3 DNA reads TGTGCCAGCAGCATTATAGGGAACCCGACAGGGCCCTACGAGCAGTACTTC.

The genes are TRBV10-3 and TRBJ2-7, with 11 bases aligning to TRBD2. The V segment lost 4 bases and the J segment 2 bases; nucleotides outside the gene matches: 4. Germline assignment: CDR1 ENHRY and CDR2 SYGVKD. This CDR3 has 15 amino acids. The CDR3 bases are TGTGCCATCAGTGCCCCGACTAGCGGGGCCTACGAGCAGTACTTC. Translating gives CAISAPTSGAYEQYF.

This sequence joins TRBV6-6 and TRBJ2-5; 8 bases map to TRBD1. V dropped 7 bases and J dropped 5; count of bases not matched to a gene: 9. This CDR3 is built from 14 residues. Germline V gives CDR1 MNHNY, CDR2 SVGAGI (reference sequence). Here the CDR3 reads CASIPSGQGETQYF. The CDR3, as DNA: TGTGCCAGCATCCCGTCCGGACAGGGCGAGACCCAGTACTTC.

On this clone: The junction shows a germline mismatch at one end, possibly a read error. J is TRBJ1-5 and V is TRBV4-1; unclear D gene. Germline assignment: CDR1 MGHRA and CDR2 YSYEKL. The CDR3 covers 13 residues. Written as DNA, the CDR3 is TGTGCCAGCAGCCAAGATTTGGGGCAGCCCCAGCATTTT. Protein product: CASSQDLGQPQHF.

The rearrangement joins TRBV10-3 to TRBJ1-4, with a possible D match to TRBD1 (5 bases). This CDR3 is 14 amino acids long. V was clipped by 3 bases and J by 7 bases, with 12 bases between them. Germline V gene sequence: CDR1 ENHRY, CDR2 SYGVKD. The CDR3 coding sequence is TGTGCCATCAGTGATGGGGCTTTGGGTGAAAAACTGTTTTTT. Residues: CAISDGALGEKLFF.

This clone appeared a few times. The CDR3 DNA sequence: TGTGCCAGCAGCTCCACGACTGAAGCTTTCTTT. Encoded protein: CASSSTTEAFF. The genes are TRBV7-9 and TRBJ1-1; D uncertain. The germline CDR1 and CDR2 sequences are SEHNR and FQNEAQ (reference sequence). The CDR3 has 11 amino acids. V lost 4 bases to trimming and J lost 5 bases, with 5 bases between them.

The chain has TRBV29-1 and TRBJ2-7; TRBD1 matches 11 bases. CDR3 size: 13 residues. The V segment lost 4 bases and the J segment 2 bases; nucleotides outside the gene matches: 1. Germline CDR1 SQVTM, CDR2 ANQGSEA. CDR3 protein: CSVGGQGAYEQYF. The DNA for the CDR3 is TGCAGCGTTGGGGGACAGGGGGCCTACGAGCAGTACTTC.